This T cell receptor (beta chain) was retrieved from a study of blood T cell repertoires in COVID-19. About the study: Material from acute and convalescent COVID-19 was sourced from the United States, Italy and Spain. PBMCs, B-cell-depleted T cells, or T cells provided the cDNA or gDNA that made up the material.

Original analysis: Amplification of reference gene primers provided the estimated nucleated cell counts. This table comes from immunoSEQ multiplex PCR, and its TCRdb copy is limited to in-frame clones, with some not included. From that table come the V and J calls and clone size; the DNA was used to work out D and trimming. The sample records 250,000 to 350,000 clones, roughly 87% being singletons. Trimming cost V 3 bases and J 7 bases, with 24 bases left between them. The CDR3 covers 18 residues. Germline V gene data show CDR1 as LGHDT and CDR2 as YNNKEL (reference sequence). This chain connects TRBV3-1 (or the pseudogene TRBV3-2) to TRBJ2-2, with D tentatively TRBD2 (5 bases). The receptor comes from a man aged 18 to 29 with active or convalescent COVID-19. What was sequenced was peripheral blood. CDR3 region: CASSHPESDARRGGELFF. For the CDR3, the DNA is TGTGCCAGCAGCCACCCAGAAAGCGACGCCCGACGGGGCGGGGAGCTGTTTTTT.